The source of this T cell receptor (beta chain) is a study of blood T cell repertoires in COVID-19. The CDR3 is 12 amino acids. CDR1 and CDR2 from the germline V gene are LGHDT and YNNKEL (reference sequence). Trimming cost V 0 bases and J 4 bases, with 4 bases left between them. Points on this clone: Distinct nucleotide sequences in the sample also encode this CDR3.

The table came from immunoSEQ multiplex PCR; TCRdb's copy has only in-frame clones and leaves some out. Counted here are tens of thousands of clones, about 85% occurring once; the ten biggest clones make up about 3%. The sequenced sample was peripheral blood. This receptor was identified in a man in his forties or fifties with acute or convalescent COVID-19. The chain joins TRBV3-1 (or the pseudogene TRBV3-2) to TRBJ2-7; D is ambiguous. The CDR3 bases are TGTGCCAGCAGCCAAGACAGATACGAGCAGTACTTC. Translated, it gives CASSQDRYEQYF.